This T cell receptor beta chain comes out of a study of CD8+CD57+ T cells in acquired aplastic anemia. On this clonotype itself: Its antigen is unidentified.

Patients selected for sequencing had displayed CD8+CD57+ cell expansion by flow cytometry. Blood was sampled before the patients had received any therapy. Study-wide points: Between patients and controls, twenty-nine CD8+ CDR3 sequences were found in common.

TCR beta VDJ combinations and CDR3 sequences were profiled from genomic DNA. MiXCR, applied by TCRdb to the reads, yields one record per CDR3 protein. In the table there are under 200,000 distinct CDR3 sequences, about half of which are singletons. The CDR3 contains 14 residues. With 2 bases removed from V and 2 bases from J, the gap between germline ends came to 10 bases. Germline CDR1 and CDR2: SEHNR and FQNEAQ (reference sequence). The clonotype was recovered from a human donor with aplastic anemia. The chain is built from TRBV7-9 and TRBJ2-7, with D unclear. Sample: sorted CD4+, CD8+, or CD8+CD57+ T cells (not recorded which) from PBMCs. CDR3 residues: CASSLYSDPYEQYF. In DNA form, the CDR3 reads TGTGCCAGCAGCTTATATTCGGACCCCTACGAGCAGTACTTC.